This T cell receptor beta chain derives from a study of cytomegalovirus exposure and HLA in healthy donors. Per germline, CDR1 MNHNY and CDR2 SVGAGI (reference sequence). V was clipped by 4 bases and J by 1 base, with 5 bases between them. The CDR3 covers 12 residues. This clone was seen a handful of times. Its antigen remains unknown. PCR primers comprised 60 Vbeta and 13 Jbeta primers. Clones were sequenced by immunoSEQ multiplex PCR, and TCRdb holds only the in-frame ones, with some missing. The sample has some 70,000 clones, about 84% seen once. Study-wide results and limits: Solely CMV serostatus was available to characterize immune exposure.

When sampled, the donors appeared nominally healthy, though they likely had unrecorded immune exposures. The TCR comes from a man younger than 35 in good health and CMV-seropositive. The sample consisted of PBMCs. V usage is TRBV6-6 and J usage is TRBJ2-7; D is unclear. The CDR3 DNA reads TGTGCCAGCAGTTCCTTTTCCTACGAGCAGTACTTC. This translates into CASSSFSYEQYF.